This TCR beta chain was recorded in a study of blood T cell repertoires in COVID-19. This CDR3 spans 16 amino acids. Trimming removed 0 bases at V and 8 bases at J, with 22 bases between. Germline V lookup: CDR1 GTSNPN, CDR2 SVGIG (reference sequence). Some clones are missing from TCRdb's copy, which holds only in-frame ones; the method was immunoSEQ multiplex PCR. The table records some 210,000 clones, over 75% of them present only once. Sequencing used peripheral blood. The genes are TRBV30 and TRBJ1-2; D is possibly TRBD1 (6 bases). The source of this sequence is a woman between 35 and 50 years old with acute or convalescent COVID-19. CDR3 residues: CAWSVPGQSLGRGYTF. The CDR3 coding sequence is TGTGCCTGGAGTGTACCGGGACAATCCCTGGGTAGAGGCTACACCTTC.